One sample yielded the 7 T cell receptor beta chains listed below, sequenced in a study of cytomegalovirus exposure and HLA in healthy donors. The PCR was carried out with 60 Vbeta primers and 13 Jbeta primers. Here immunoSEQ multiplex PCR was the method, and the copy in TCRdb shows in-frame clones only, minus some. The sample totals over 110,000 clones. The sample consisted of PBMCs. Source of these receptors: a male donor in good health and CMV-seronegative.

The chain employs TRBV29-1 and TRBJ2-7, with TRBD2 matching over 11 bases. V lost 0 bases, J lost 5 bases, and 3 bases stayed unmatched. The germline V gene has CDR1 SQVTM and CDR2 ANQGSEA. CDR3 length equals 14 residues. The DNA of the CDR3 is TGCAGCGTTGAAGATAGGGGACTAGCGGACGAGCAGTACTTC. Its protein product is CSVEDRGLADEQYF.

The chain combines TRBV2 with TRBJ2-5, with D possibly being TRBD1 (6 bases). The J call may be in error: the DNA end matches TRBJ2-7 better. This CDR3 is 15 amino acids long. CDR1 is SNHLY, CDR2 FYNNEI, per germline. The chain's CDR3 is CASSASGTISYEQYF. In nucleotides, the CDR3 is TGTGCCAGCAGTGCATCCGGGACAATCTCCTACGAGCAGTACTTC.

This chain uses TRBV9 with TRBJ1-2; 7 nucleotides match TRBD1. The CDR3 extends over 13 amino acids. Germline V gives CDR1 SGDLS, CDR2 YYNGEE. The J segment lost 3 bases and the V segment lost 3 bases, leaving 2 bases of the junction unmatched. The CDR3 loop reads CASSAGQDYGYTF. In DNA form, the CDR3 reads TGTGCCAGCAGCGCAGGACAGGACTATGGCTACACCTTC.

V gene TRBV19 combines with J gene TRBJ1-2, with a weak D call TRBD1 (6 bases). CDR3 length: 14 amino acids. Germline V gene data show CDR1 as LNHDA and CDR2 as SQIVND (reference sequence). The V end lost 3 bases, the J end lost 4 bases, and 12 bases lay between the germline ends. This CDR3 reads CASSITVGGYGYTF. For the CDR3, the DNA is TGTGCCAGTAGTATCACTGTAGGGGGCTATGGCTACACCTTC.

The gene calls are TRBV7-9 and TRBJ1-1, with D perhaps matching TRBD1 (6 bases). V lost 2 bases, J lost 5 bases, and 12 bases lay in between. Germline CDR1 reads SEHNR; CDR2 reads FQNEAQ (reference sequence). CDR3 length equals 14 residues. The CDR3 reads CASSLLDSETEAFF. The CDR3 bases are TGTGCCAGCAGCTTATTGGACAGCGAGACTGAAGCTTTCTTT.

V gene TRBV16 combines with J gene TRBJ2-7; 7 bases agree with TRBD2. J lost 5 bases, V lost 2 bases, and 3 bases had no gene match. This CDR3 has 13 residues. Germline loops: CDR1 KGHSY, CDR2 FQNENV. CDR3 sequence reads: CASSQAGVHEQYF. CDR3 in DNA: TGTGCCAGCAGCCAAGCGGGAGTCCACGAGCAGTACTTC.

The rearrangement links TRBV25-1 to TRBJ1-1; maybe TRBD1 (5 bases). Germline CDR1 is MGHDK and CDR2 is SYGVNS. The CDR3 sequence is 15 residues long. Trimming removed 9 bases at V and 4 bases at J, with 21 bases between. CDR3 residues: CAREGPRVRGTEAFF. In DNA form, the CDR3 reads TGTGCCAGGGAGGGTCCCAGGGTGCGGGGCACTGAAGCTTTCTTT.